The 21 T cell receptor beta chains below all came from one sample that was sequenced in a study of cytomegalovirus exposure and HLA in healthy donors. PCR was performed using 60 Vbeta and 13 Jbeta primers. The repertoire was sequenced with immunoSEQ multiplex PCR; TCRdb's copy has only in-frame clones and lacks some. This sample carries about 150,000 clones, around three fifths of them seen once, and the ten largest clones take roughly 2.5%. What was sequenced was PBMCs. The receptors shown here come from a woman in her thirties or forties in good health and CMV-seronegative.

V and J are TRBV5-4 and TRBJ1-3; a weak D match, TRBD1 (6 bases). The germline gives CDR1 SGHNT, CDR2 YYREEE (reference sequence). Deletions cut 0 bases from V and 3 bases from J, with 10 bases between. CDR3 size: 15 residues. The CDR3 is CASSLAGTSGNTIYF. In nucleotides, the CDR3 is TGTGCCAGCAGCTTGGCCGGGACAAGTGGAAACACCATATATTTT. Combining the CDR3 with reference TRBV5-4 and TRBJ1-3 gives the whole variable domain ETGVTQSPTHLIKTRGQQVTLRCSSQSGHNTVSWYQQALGQGPQFIFQYYREEENGRGNFPPRFSGLQFPNYSSELNVNALELDDSALYLCASSLAGTSGNTIYFGEGSWLTVV.

The J gene is TRBJ2-1, the V gene TRBV19; D remains ambiguous. Germline V gene sequence: CDR1 LNHDA, CDR2 SQIVND (reference sequence). Trimming pared 5 bases from V and 8 bases from J, leaving 19 bases between. This CDR3 spans 15 amino acids. CDR3 DNA sequence: TGTGCCAGTAGTCGAGAGGCTAGTGAGCTCGATGAGCAGTTCTTC. Translating it yields CASSREASELDEQFF.

This clone was found a few times. The chain uses TRBV4-2 and TRBJ2-5; 9 positions match TRBD1. Germline CDR1 reads LGHNA; CDR2 reads YNFKEQ. The CDR3 covers 15 residues. V gave up 5 bases and J gave up 5 bases; unmatched junction bases: 9. The CDR3 nucleotides are TGTGCCAGCAGCACCCGGGACAGGGCTCGGGAGACCCAGTACTTC. Amino acids: CASSTRDRARETQYF.

V usage is TRBV29-1 and J usage is TRBJ1-2, with TRBD1 identical over 9 bases. The CDR3 loop spans 16 amino acids. In germline, CDR1 is SQVTM, CDR2 ANQGSEA. Losses at the gene ends were 2 bases for V and 4 bases for J; bases not matched to a gene: 11. The CDR3 region is CSVEKGTGTGLYGYTF. The CDR3 region has the DNA TGCAGCGTTGAAAAGGGAACCGGGACAGGGCTCTATGGCTACACCTTC.

The chain uses TRBV29-1 and TRBJ2-7, with a possible D match to TRBD1 (6 bases). Germline CDR1 is SQVTM and CDR2 is ANQGSEA. The V and J ends lost 4 bases and 8 bases respectively, with 9 bases between them. The CDR3 runs 10 residues. In nucleotides, the CDR3 is TGCAGCGTTGTAGGGGGACAGCAGTACTTC. Residues: CSVVGGQQYF.

V and J are TRBV29-1 and TRBJ2-1; the D is unclear. The CDR3 has 10 residues. CDR1 is SQVTM and CDR2 is ANQGSEA in the germline V gene. V dropped 6 bases and J dropped 4 bases, with 4 bases sitting between them. The CDR3 coding sequence is TGCAGCGTGGCTTACAATGAGCAGTTCTTC. Translating gives CSVAYNEQFF.

Comment on this clone: At the DNA level, this CDR3 is encoded by other sequences in the same sample as well. The chain combines TRBV30 with TRBJ1-3; D not certain. Germline CDR1 reads GTSNPN; CDR2 reads SVGIG (reference sequence). V was cut by 3 bases and J by 0 bases, with 6 bases left in between. This CDR3 contains 13 residues. The CDR3 sequence: CAWSPVSGNTIYF. The CDR3 nucleotides are TGTGCCTGGAGCCCAGTCTCTGGAAACACCATATATTTT.

The rearrangement links TRBV7-2 to TRBJ1-1; tentative D call: TRBD1 (6 bases). The ends were cut back, 5 bases at V and 4 bases at J, with 14 bases in the middle. The CDR3 consists of 14 residues. The germline V gene encodes CDR1 SGHTA and CDR2 FQGNSA. In DNA, the CDR3 is TGTGCCAGCAGCATGAGACAGGTGGCCACTGAAGCTTTCTTT. It specifies CASSMRQVATEAFF.

This clone has only a few counts. Other DNA sequences from this sample encode an identical CDR3 as well. The V and J genes are TRBV19 and TRBJ1-5, with 7 bases matching TRBD1. Per the germline V gene, CDR1 is LNHDA and CDR2 is SQIVND (reference sequence). The CDR3 is made up of 13 amino acids. Germline trimming cut 6 bases from V and 4 bases from J; bases unmatched to any gene: 3. The DNA of the CDR3 is TGTGCCAGTAGCGGGACAGCGAATCAGCCCCAGCATTTT. It translates to CASSGTANQPQHF.

This clone was counted between two and nine times. V gene TRBV27 combines with J gene TRBJ2-1; 8 nucleotides align to TRBD2. The CDR3 has 15 amino acids. In germline, CDR1 is MNHEY, CDR2 SMNVEV (reference sequence). The V gene end was trimmed by 6 bases and the J gene end by 5 bases; junction bases not matched to a gene: 9. The CDR3 spells CASRKRGGIDNEQFF. In nucleotides, the CDR3 is TGTGCCAGCAGAAAACGGGGGGGCATCGACAATGAGCAGTTCTTC.

The chain carries TRBV7-9 and TRBJ1-2; D is undetermined. The CDR3 has 13 residues. The germline V gene encodes CDR1 SEHNR and CDR2 FQNEAQ (reference sequence). With 5 bases removed from V and 7 bases from J, the gap between germline ends came to 14 bases. This CDR3 is CASSPGRQRGYTF. The CDR3 DNA sequence: TGTGCCAGCAGCCCCGGCCGCCAGCGTGGCTACACCTTC. The full variable domain, completed using reference TRBV7-9 and TRBJ1-2, is DTGVSQNPRHKITKRGQNVTFRCDPISEHNRLYWYRQTLGQGPEFLTYFQNEAQLEKSRLLSDRFSAERPKGSFSTLEIQRTEQGDSAMYLCASSPGRQRGYTFGSGTRLTVV.

The chain couples TRBV7-8 to TRBJ2-7; 7 nucleotides agree with TRBD1. J gave up 4 bases and V 1 base, and 4 bases lay outside the gene matches. The V gene's germline CDR1 is SGHVS and CDR2 FQNEAQ. This CDR3 region has 14 residues. CDR3 sequence: CASSLGTGAYEQYF. In DNA, the CDR3 is TGTGCCAGCAGCTTAGGGACAGGTGCATACGAGCAGTACTTC.

The rearrangement joins TRBV9 to TRBJ1-1; the D is unclear. V was shortened by 4 bases and J by 3 bases, with 10 bases between the two germline ends. The CDR3 totals 13 residues. Per the germline V gene, CDR1 is SGDLS and CDR2 is YYNGEE. CDR3 nucleotide sequence: TGTGCCAGCAGCCCACAGATCTACACTGAAGCTTTCTTT. Translating gives CASSPQIYTEAFF.

The chain uses TRBV28 and TRBJ2-7; 10 positions match TRBD1. CDR3 length: 13 amino acids. After removal of 6 bases from V and 5 bases from J, the junction contained 4 bases not matched to a gene. Germline CDR1 and CDR2: MDHEN and SYDVKM. The CDR3 coding sequence is TGTGCCAGCAGGCGACAGGGGGCGCACGAGCAGTACTTC. This translates into CASRRQGAHEQYF.

The CDR3 nucleotides are TGTGCCAGCAGCCCACAGAACGGGAGGGGTGGGGGTGGCTACACCTTC. Translation gives CASSPQNGRGGGGYTF. This chain joins TRBV7-2 and TRBJ1-2; the D gene is possibly TRBD1 (5 bases). With 5 bases removed from V and 7 bases from J, the gap between germline ends came to 23 bases. The germline V gene has CDR1 SGHTA and CDR2 FQGNSA. This CDR3 comprises 16 residues. The entire variable domain, with the rest obtained from reference TRBV7-2 and TRBJ1-2, is as follows: GAGVSQSPSNKVTEKGKDVELRCDPISGHTALYWYRQSLGQGLEFLIYFQGNSAPDKSGLPSDRFSAERTGGSVSTLTIQRTQQEDSAVYLCASSPQNGRGGGGYTFGSGTRLTVV.

The chain uses TRBV5-1 and TRBJ1-1; D is perhaps TRBD1 (6 bases). Trimming removed 3 bases at V and 2 bases at J, with 11 bases between. Germline CDR1 SGHRS, CDR2 YFSETQ. The CDR3 consists of 14 residues. The CDR3 nucleotides read TGCGCCAGCAGCTGGCGCAGGGGAAACACTGAAGCTTTCTTT. It is translated as CASSWRRGNTEAFF.

This clone was picked up a small number of times. This chain uses TRBV2 with TRBJ1-1, with D maybe TRBD1 (6 bases). Trimming removed 7 bases at V and 1 base at J, with 13 bases between. CDR1 and CDR2 (germline): SNHLY, FYNNEI. The CDR3 totals 14 residues. The CDR3 protein is CASKLTGANTEAFF. The CDR3 nucleotides read TGTGCCAGCAAACTGACAGGCGCGAACACTGAAGCTTTCTTT.

This rearrangement joins TRBV30 to TRBJ2-7; tentative D call: TRBD2 (5 bases). Germline V gene data show CDR1 as GTSNPN and CDR2 as SVGIG (reference sequence). The CDR3 sequence is 12 residues long. Trimming removed 2 bases from V and 5 bases from J, with 10 bases in between. The CDR3 bases are TGTGCCTGGAGTTGGCGGGCCCACGAGCAGTACTTC. Translation: CAWSWRAHEQYF.

The rearrangement uses TRBV9 and TRBJ1-2; TRBD1 might be the D (6 bases). CDR3 size: 17 residues. CDR1 is SGDLS and CDR2 is YYNGEE in the germline V gene. Trimming shortened V by 3 bases and J by 2 bases, and 20 bases separated the two germline ends. The CDR3 protein is CASSAKREGRGNYGYTF. CDR3 DNA: TGTGCCAGCAGCGCAAAGAGGGAAGGCAGGGGAAACTATGGCTACACCTTC.

This clone was seen only a few times. The chain joins TRBV7-9 to TRBJ1-2; no reliable D call. The CDR3 is 12 amino acids. CDR1 and CDR2 (germline): SEHNR, FQNEAQ (reference sequence). V was trimmed by 3 bases and J by 8 bases, leaving 10 bases between them. The CDR3 nucleotides are TGTGCCAGCAGCTTTGACTCTACGGGCTACACCTTC. Amino acids: CASSFDSTGYTF.

The chain joins TRBV27 to TRBJ1-1; D is perhaps TRBD1 (6 bases). The germline CDR1 and CDR2 sequences are MNHEY and SMNVEV (reference sequence). Trimming pared 6 bases from V and 4 bases from J, leaving 15 bases between. CDR3 length equals 14 residues. The CDR3: CASSSFRGGTEAFF. For the CDR3, the DNA is TGTGCCAGCAGCTCCTTTAGGGGGGGCACTGAAGCTTTCTTT.